This TCR beta chain was captured in a study of CXCR3-negative and CXCR3-positive naive CD8 T cells. To note about this clonotype: Its antigen remains unidentified.

All TRB cDNA libraries came from 5' RACE performed with UMI labels. Reprocessing the 5' RACE reads, TCRdb reports a single entry for every CDR3 protein and omits DNA. The sample yields about 130,000 distinct CDR3 sequences, of which the top ten take up 0.41%. Study results and limitations: Naive CXCR3-positive cells had TRB CDR3s more hydrophobic than those of CXCR3-negative naive cells. Both naive subsets showed comparably high diversity, and memory CD8+ cells showed much lower diversity.

The clonotype comes from a human donor in good health. Some clones in this sample may be carry-over from other donors' samples. Sequencing was performed on naive CXCR3+ CD8+ T cells from blood. As to subset: CD45RO-CCR7+CD27+CD95- naive CD8+ T cells expressing CXCR3 (TNR3+).

The CDR3 sequence is CASREPGLAGVTQYF. This chain connects TRBV6-2 or TRBV6-3 to TRBJ2-3; the D call from TCRdb, TRBD2, cannot be confirmed without DNA. In germline, CDR1 is MNHEY, CDR2 SVGEGT. The CDR3 totals 15 residues.